This T cell receptor beta chain emerged from a study of OX40 agonist ivuxolimab in advanced cancers. Study in general: Subjects had a mean age of roughly 57 years, with a range of 23 to 79; roughly 80% were male.

V was pared by 0 bases and J by 5 bases, with 10 bases between. Looked up from germline, CDR1 is ENHRY and CDR2 is SYGVKD. The CDR3 consists of 14 residues. Assay: immunoSEQ multiplex PCR; the TCRdb copy retains only in-frame clones and omits some. The table has about 81,000 clones, under 95% seen once. The chain carries TRBV10-3 and TRBJ2-5; D perhaps matches TRBD2 (7 bases). The sample here was CD4+ or CD8+ T cells sorted from blood, taken in a trial of the OX40 agonist ivuxolimab. This TCR came from an adult with an advanced solid tumor such as melanoma, head and neck, liver or kidney cancer. Here the CDR3 reads CAISESRGGETQYF. The DNA of the CDR3 is TGTGCCATCAGTGAGTCGAGGGGGGGCGAGACCCAGTACTTC.